These T cell receptor beta chains were read from a single sample in a study of shared T cell receptors in the human thymus. Here immunoSEQ multiplex PCR was the method, and the copy in TCRdb shows in-frame clones only, minus some. The profile shows hundreds of thousands of clones, around 87% of them singletons. This sample also appeared in a second study, on human thymus T cells.

The sample comprised thymocytes. The source is a boy under two years old with a congenital heart defect. Each CDR3 is given with its conserved first and last residue. Only some rows state a clone size, as once, few, many or a class for expanded clones.

abundance: .
v_gene: TRBV5-1
CDR3aa: CASSLSTGELFF

abundance: .
v_gene: TRBV7-3
CDR3aa: CASSARGDTEAFF

abundance: .
v_gene: TRBV7-9
CDR3aa: CASSLLTGDATEAFF

abundance: .
v_gene: TRBV27
CDR3aa: CASSLRQGSYEQYF

abundance: .
v_gene: TRBV7-6
CDR3aa: CASSMLREADTQYF

abundance: .
v_gene: TRBV11-2
CDR3aa: CASSLGQREARGSEQFF

abundance: .
v_gene: TRBV27
CDR3aa: CASSDAGQINTEAFF

abundance: .
v_gene: TRBV28
CDR3aa: CASNGRGLQETQYF

abundance: .
v_gene: TRBV6-1
CDR3aa: CASTAGKLQSYGYTF

abundance: .
v_gene: TRBV11-3
CDR3aa: CASSLVLETQYF

abundance: few
v_gene: TRBV5-6
CDR3aa: CASSGRGLGNTIYF

abundance: .
v_gene: TRBV2
CDR3aa: CASIGHPGTSYNEQYF

abundance: .
v_gene: TRBV2
CDR3aa: CASSEIWASGTNTGELFF

abundance: .
v_gene: TRBV28
CDR3aa: CASSSRGHPNNEQFF

abundance: .
v_gene: TRBV7-9
CDR3aa: CASSPPRGRVRNDGYTF

abundance: .
v_gene: TRBV9
CDR3aa: CASSVEGTAGNSPLHF

abundance: .
v_gene: TRBV11-2
CDR3aa: CASSFQKTGNYGYTF

abundance: .
v_gene: TRBV2
CDR3aa: CASRTLETRGYTF

abundance: .
v_gene: TRBV7-2
CDR3aa: CASSPGSPQGQPQHF

abundance: .
v_gene: TRBV5-1
CDR3aa: CASSLADRARTDTQYF

abundance: .
v_gene: TRBV18
CDR3aa: CASSPTTGEGEKLFF

abundance: .
v_gene: TRBV6-1
CDR3aa: CASSEQGNTEAFF

abundance: .
v_gene: TRBV12-5
CDR3aa: CASGPQVVAGVSDEQYF

abundance: few
v_gene: TRBV9
CDR3aa: CASSVGGTGPYYEQYF

abundance: .
v_gene: TRBV29-1
CDR3aa: CSVDGDRGQAFF

abundance: .
v_gene: TRBV9
CDR3aa: CASSAAGGNLFRNYGYTF

abundance: few
v_gene: TRBV5-6
CDR3aa: CASSLDRDRYEQYF

abundance: .
v_gene: TRBV30
CDR3aa: CAWSVRSVGSGNNSPLHF

abundance: .
v_gene: TRBV30
CDR3aa: CAWSKETESQGAQYF

abundance: .
v_gene: TRBV27
CDR3aa: CASSLKFISNAHSYNEQFF

abundance: .
v_gene: TRBV6-7
CDR3aa: CASSHTGQPNQPQHF

abundance: .
v_gene: TRBV15
CDR3aa: CATRSDETGKNGEDTEAFF